What follows are 8 T cell receptor beta chains derived from one specimen sequenced in a study of T cell responses to AZD1222 COVID-19 vaccine. Sequenced by immunoSEQ multiplex PCR; TCRdb stores in-frame clones only, minus some. The table shows approximately 84,000 clones, with roughly four fifths occurring only once. The sample consisted of peripheral blood, taken 28 days after the second AZD1222 dose. The receptors were gathered from an adult who received the AZD1222 COVID-19 vaccine.

The chain employs TRBV30 and TRBJ1-1, with D tentatively TRBD1 (5 bases). CDR3 size: 13 residues. Trimming removed 3 bases from V and 4 bases from J, with 12 bases in between. Germline CDR1 and CDR2: GTSNPN and SVGIG (reference sequence). The CDR3 bases are TGTGCCTGGAGCAACGGCGGGGGCACTGAAGCTTTCTTT. Encoded protein: CAWSNGGGTEAFF.

The gene calls are TRBV28 and TRBJ1-2; D might be TRBD1 (5 bases). V was pared by 2 bases and J by 7 bases, with 17 bases between. Per germline, CDR1 MDHEN and CDR2 SYDVKM. The CDR3 length is 15 residues. In DNA, the CDR3 is TGTGCCAGCAGTTTACAGGGAGGGAAGTATGGTGGCTACACCTTC. This encodes CASSLQGGKYGGYTF.

In its sample, this clone is medium-sized. This chain connects TRBV4-1 to TRBJ1-6, with TRBD1 identical over 10 bases. Unmatched junction bases numbered 8, after V lost 2 bases and J lost 10 bases. There are 16 residues in the CDR3. Looked up from germline, CDR1 is MGHRA and CDR2 is YSYEKL. The CDR3 nucleotides read TGCGCCAGCAGCCAACCGACAGGGGGCGCGGGATCACCCCTCCACTTT. Protein product: CASSQPTGGAGSPLHF.

This rearrangement joins TRBV28 to TRBJ1-5; D not resolved. In germline, CDR1 is MDHEN, CDR2 SYDVKM. The CDR3 consists of 14 residues. V was trimmed by 10 bases and J by 5 bases, leaving 18 bases between them. The CDR3 region has the DNA TGTGCCACTCGAAATCCGGGCCCCGATCAGCCCCAGCATTTT. Amino acids: CATRNPGPDQPQHF.

The chain couples TRBV10-3 to TRBJ2-7; 10 bases agree with TRBD2. Germline V gene data show CDR1 as ENHRY and CDR2 as SYGVKD. V shed 5 bases and J 1 base; nucleotides not matched to a gene: 5. This CDR3 is built from 15 residues. In DNA form, the CDR3 reads TGTGCCATCAGTACTAGCGGGACTGGATCCTACGAGCAGTACTTC. Residues: CAISTSGTGSYEQYF.

J is TRBJ2-7 and V is TRBV5-1, with 13 positions matching TRBD2. This CDR3 has 15 amino acids. The germline CDR1 and CDR2 sequences are SGHRS and YFSETQ. J was trimmed by 2 bases and V by 4 bases; bases with no gene match: 3. CDR3 region: CASSPGLAGTYEQYF. The DNA for the CDR3 is TGCGCCAGCAGCCCGGGACTAGCGGGAACCTACGAGCAGTACTTC.

The chain uses TRBV5-1 and TRBJ1-5, with D maybe TRBD1 (5 bases). V lost 3 bases and J lost 12, with 16 bases in between. CDR1 is SGHRS, CDR2 YFSETQ, per germline. This CDR3 has 13 residues. CDR3: CASSSGGEVGQHF. CDR3 nucleotide sequence: TGCGCCAGCAGCTCCGGGGGGGAAGTTGGCCAGCATTTT. Based on the CDR3 plus reference TRBV5-1 and TRBJ1-5, the full variable domain is KAGVTQTPRYLIKTRGQQVTLSCSPISGHRSVSWYQQTPGQGLQFLFEYFSETQRNKGNFPGRFSGRQFSNSRSEMNVSTLELGDSALYLCASSSGGEVGQHFGDGTRLSIL.

As DNA, the CDR3 is TGTGCCAGCAGCTTAGGCTTCGGGGTTAGCAATCAGCCCCAGCATTTT. Residues: CASSLGFGVSNQPQHF. This rearrangement joins TRBV11-3 to TRBJ1-5; no reliable D call. The V end lost 1 base, the J end lost 0 bases, and 10 bases lay between the germline ends. Germline V lookup: CDR1 SGHNT, CDR2 YENEEA. This CDR3 region has 16 residues. The full variable domain, rest sourced from reference TRBV11-3 and TRBJ1-5, is EAGVVQSPRYKIIEKKQPVAFWCNPISGHNTLYWYLQNLGQGPELLIRYENEEAVDDSQLPKDRFSAERLKGVDSTLKIQPAELGDSAVYLCASSLGFGVSNQPQHFGDGTRLSIL.